This T cell receptor (beta chain) appears in the sequencing data of a study of graft-versus-host responses after intestinal transplantation. TCRdb's table, derived via immunoSEQ multiplex PCR, lists solely in-frame clones and lacks some. The sample records tens of thousands of clones, almost 95% being singletons. J was trimmed by 6 bases and V by 2 bases; bases with no gene match: 11. Per the germline V gene, CDR1 is MNHEY and CDR2 is SVGAGI. CDR3 length equals 16 residues. On this clone: Its antigen is unidentified.

Sample: unstimulated CD4+ T cells sorted from spleen or lymph node cells, taken before transplant. The chain joins TRBV6-5 to TRBJ1-2; 8 nucleotides align to TRBD1. This clonotype originated in a human donor who was the organ donor for an intestinal transplant. CDR3 sequence (DNA): TGTGCCAGCAGTTACCCGACAGGGGCAGGGAACCATGGCTACACCTTC. It specifies CASSYPTGAGNHGYTF.